This T cell receptor beta chain was captured in a study of blood T cell repertoires in COVID-19. The wider study: Samples came from the United States, Italy and Spain, spanning acute and convalescent COVID-19. PBMCs, B-cell-depleted T cells, or T cells provided the cDNA or gDNA that made up the material.

This study enrolled people aged 18 to 89 from roughly 22 US geographic areas. The CDR3 length is 13 residues. Germline V gene lookup returns CDR1 SNHLY and CDR2 FYNNEI. V shed 2 bases and J 6 bases; nucleotides not matched to a gene: 1. As originally analysed: The assay estimated nucleated cells by amplifying reference gene primers. Sequencing was performed with immunoSEQ multiplex PCR; in TCRdb, only in-frame clones are kept and a portion is missing. D and trimming come from the DNA, and the V and J calls and clone size come from that table. This sample has 110,000 to 150,000 clones, with roughly 80% found just once.

Source material: PBMCs or T cells enriched from blood (not recorded which). This chain uses TRBV2 with TRBJ1-5, with 7 positions matching TRBD1. This receptor was taken from a woman in her forties or fifties who had recovered from COVID-19. The chain's CDR3 is CASSEQGGQPQHF. The DNA for the CDR3 is TGTGCCAGCAGTGAACAGGGGGGTCAGCCCCAGCATTTT.